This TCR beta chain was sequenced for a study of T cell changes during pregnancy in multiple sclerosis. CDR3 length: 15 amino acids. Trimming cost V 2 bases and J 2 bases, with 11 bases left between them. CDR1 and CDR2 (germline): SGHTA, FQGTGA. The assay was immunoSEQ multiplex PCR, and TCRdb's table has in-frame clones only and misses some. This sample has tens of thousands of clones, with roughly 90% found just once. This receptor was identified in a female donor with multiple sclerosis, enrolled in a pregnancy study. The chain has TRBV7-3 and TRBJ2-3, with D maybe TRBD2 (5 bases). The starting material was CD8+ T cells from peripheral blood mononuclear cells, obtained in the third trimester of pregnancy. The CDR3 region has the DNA TGTGCCAGCAGCTTAGTGGGAGTGGTCACAGATACGCAGTATTTT. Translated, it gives CASSLVGVVTDTQYF.